The 20 T cell receptor beta chains below come from one sample, sequenced in a study of blood T cell repertoires in COVID-19. Sequencing was performed with immunoSEQ multiplex PCR; in TCRdb, only in-frame clones are kept and a portion is missing. The repertoire holds approximately 85,000 clones, with around 87% as singletons. The sequenced sample consisted of peripheral blood. Receptors were obtained from a woman aged 45-60 years with active or convalescent COVID-19.

This chain joins TRBV30 and TRBJ1-2, with D possibly being TRBD1 (6 bases). Germline V gene sequence: CDR1 GTSNPN, CDR2 SVGIG (reference sequence). CDR3 size: 13 residues. V was pared by 0 bases and J by 3 bases, with 8 bases between. CDR3 sequence reads: CAWSVQGHYGYTF. The CDR3 DNA reads as TGTGCCTGGAGTGTACAGGGACACTATGGCTACACCTTC.

The rearrangement uses TRBV6-2 or TRBV6-3 and TRBJ2-7; D is unresolved. The length of the CDR3 is 15 residues. Trimming shortened V by 3 bases and J by 4 bases, and 16 bases separated the two germline ends. Germline V gene data show CDR1 as MNHEY and CDR2 as SVGEGT. CDR3 sequence: CASSYASYERYEQYF. CDR3 DNA: TGTGCCAGCAGTTATGCCTCTTATGAGAGGTACGAGCAGTACTTC.

The chain carries TRBV5-4 and TRBJ1-2, with 9 nucleotides matching TRBD1. Per the germline V gene, CDR1 is SGHNT and CDR2 is YYREEE (reference sequence). The CDR3 totals 15 residues. Trimming cost V 4 bases and J 1 base; bases outside gene matches: 5. The CDR3 bases are TGTGCCAGCAGCCGACAGGGGGTGGGTAACTATGGCTACACCTTC. This encodes CASSRQGVGNYGYTF.

This chain joins TRBV9 and TRBJ2-7; D might be TRBD1 (6 bases). The germline gives CDR1 SGDLS, CDR2 YYNGEE. The CDR3 is made up of 14 amino acids. Trimming removed 4 bases at V and 3 bases at J, with 14 bases between. CDR3: CASSPRGLNYEQYF. The CDR3 nucleotides are TGTGCCAGCAGCCCCAGGGGCCTCAACTACGAGCAGTACTTC.

This sequence joins TRBV18 and TRBJ2-1, with 11 bases lining up with TRBD2. Unmatched junction bases numbered 13, after V lost 0 bases and J lost 9 bases. Germline V gene sequence: CDR1 KGHSH, CDR2 LQKENI. The CDR3 sequence is 18 residues long. The CDR3 spells CASSPPILGTSGGGEQFF. The DNA of the CDR3 is TGTGCCAGCTCACCACCGATCTTGGGCACTAGCGGGGGAGGTGAGCAGTTCTTC.

This clone came up once. CDR3 nucleotide sequence: TGTGCCAGCAGGTACTCGGTCCAACCATTATACTTC. Its protein is CASRYSVQPLYF. The chain joins TRBV7-3 to TRBJ2-7; D not resolved. Germline V gene lookup returns CDR1 SGHTA and CDR2 FQGTGA. Trimming left V 6 bases short and J 13 bases short, with 19 bases between. The CDR3 consists of 12 residues. Variable domain in full (rest from reference TRBV7-3 and TRBJ2-7): GAGVSQTPSNKVTEKGKYVELRCDPISGHTALYWYRQSLGQGPEFLIYFQGTGAADDSGLPNDRFFAVRPEGSVSTLKIQRTERGDSAVYLCASRYSVQPLYFGPGTRLTVT.

The chain couples TRBV9 to TRBJ2-3; TRBD1 agrees at 7 bases. Looked up from germline, CDR1 is SGDLS and CDR2 is YYNGEE. This CDR3 region has 21 residues. V trimming: 3 bases; J trimming: 2 bases; junction bases outside the gene matches: 24. CDR3 sequence reads: CASSAHPSPAGGVGDTDTQYF. CDR3 DNA sequence: TGTGCCAGCAGCGCCCACCCTAGTCCGGCAGGGGGTGTTGGGGACACAGATACGCAGTATTTT. The full variable domain, rest sourced from reference TRBV9 and TRBJ2-3, is DSGVTQTPKHLITATGQRVTLRCSPRSGDLSVYWYQQSLDQGLQFLIQYYNGEERAKGNILERFSAQQFPDLHSELNLSSLELGDSALYFCASSAHPSPAGGVGDTDTQYFGPGTRLTVL.

The gene calls are TRBV20-1 and TRBJ1-6, with D maybe TRBD1 (5 bases). The germline V gene has CDR1 DFQATT and CDR2 SNEGSKA (reference sequence). CDR3 length: 15 amino acids. Between the trimmed V and J ends, which lost 3 bases and 10 bases, there was a span of 19 bases. The CDR3 loop is CSASLAGPSMSPLHF. CDR3 bases: TGCAGTGCTAGTTTAGCGGGGCCATCCATGTCACCCCTCCACTTT.

The V call is TRBV10-3, the J call TRBJ1-1; D is unresolved. Germline CDR1 and CDR2: ENHRY and SYGVKD. V was pared by 3 bases and J by 4 bases, with 12 bases between. The CDR3 runs to 14 residues. The CDR3: CAISESEGGTEAFF. The CDR3 nucleotides are TGTGCCATCAGTGAAAGCGAGGGAGGCACTGAAGCTTTCTTT.

V is TRBV30 and J is TRBJ1-2; no reliable D call. The CDR3 runs to 12 residues. CDR1 is GTSNPN and CDR2 is SVGIG in the germline V gene (reference sequence). Trimming left V 0 bases short and J 4 bases short, with 6 bases between. CDR3 sequence reads: CAWSVSGYGYTF. The CDR3 bases are TGTGCCTGGAGTGTGTCGGGCTATGGCTACACCTTC.

This chain connects TRBV7-6 to TRBJ2-3, with 9 positions matching TRBD2. The length of the CDR3 is 15 residues. Germline CDR1 is SGHVS and CDR2 is FNYEAQ. Losses at the gene ends were 1 base for V and 4 bases for J; bases not matched to a gene: 3. CDR3 amino acids: CASSLGSSGADTQYF. The CDR3 bases are TGTGCCAGCAGCTTAGGATCTAGCGGGGCAGATACGCAGTATTTT.

About this clone itself: Distinct nucleotide sequences in the sample also encode this CDR3. V and J are TRBV24-1 and TRBJ2-3, with a tentative D call TRBD1 (5 bases). The CDR3 has 12 residues. Germline assignment: CDR1 KGHDR and CDR2 SFDVKD. V lost 7 bases to trimming and J lost 3 bases, with 7 bases between them. The CDR3 DNA reads TGTGCCACCAGCTCAGGGACAGATACGCAGTATTTT. This gives the protein CATSSGTDTQYF.

The chain combines TRBV24-1 with TRBJ2-2; D remains ambiguous. V was pared by 4 bases and J by 6 bases, with 8 bases between. CDR1 and CDR2 (germline): KGHDR, SFDVKD. The CDR3 spans 13 residues. The CDR3 DNA follows: TGTGCCACCAGTGAGGTCCAGTCCGGGGAGCTGTTTTTT. Translating gives CATSEVQSGELFF.

The count of this clone is one. J is TRBJ2-7 and V is TRBV7-2; tentative D call: TRBD2 (6 bases). CDR1 is SGHTA, CDR2 FQGNSA, per germline. The CDR3 covers 15 residues. Trimming took off 0 bases at V and 4 bases at J, with 13 bases between the two ends. CDR3 DNA sequence: TGTGCCAGCAGCTTAGCTTCCGGGGGTACGTACGAGCAGTACTTC. Its translation is CASSLASGGTYEQYF.

The chain has TRBV24-1 and TRBJ2-3; D remains unclear. Germline V CDR1 and CDR2: KGHDR, SFDVKD. V lost 0 bases to trimming and J lost 4 bases, with 10 bases between them. There are 15 residues in the CDR3. DNA for the CDR3: TGTGCCACCAGTGATTTGCAGGTCACTTCAGATACGCAGTATTTT. As protein: CATSDLQVTSDTQYF.

This clone was seen once. This CDR3 is CASSELRVKEKLFF. The CDR3, as DNA: TGTGCCAGCAGTGAATTGAGGGTGAAGGAAAAACTGTTTTTT. The chain recombines TRBV6-1 with TRBJ1-4; D not certain. The germline V and J ends were trimmed by 2 bases and 8 bases, with 12 bases remaining between them. Germline CDR1 is MNHNS and CDR2 is SASEGT. The CDR3 has 14 residues.

V usage is TRBV6-1 and J usage is TRBJ1-4; unclear D gene. This CDR3 has 15 amino acids. Germline-derived CDR1 and CDR2 are MNHNS and SASEGT. Trimming pared 2 bases from V and 0 bases from J, leaving 7 bases between. CDR3 amino acids: CASSERRATNEKLFF. The CDR3 nucleotides read TGTGCCAGCAGTGAAAGACGGGCAACTAATGAAAAACTGTTTTTT.

This chain connects TRBV27 to TRBJ2-7; unclear D gene. Per the germline V gene, CDR1 is MNHEY and CDR2 is SMNVEV (reference sequence). Between the trimmed V and J ends, which lost 6 bases and 7 bases, there was a span of 13 bases. The CDR3 sequence is 12 residues long. Here the CDR3 DNA reads TGTGCCAGCAGCTTCCGAGGAGAGGAGCAGTACTTC. It is translated as CASSFRGEEQYF.

The rearrangement joins TRBV6-4 to TRBJ2-3; 10 bases match TRBD2. CDR1 and CDR2 from the germline V gene are MRHNA and SNTAGT. The CDR3 is 15 amino acids. V shed 6 bases, J shed 3 bases, and the junction held 6 bases outside the gene matches. CDR3 nucleotides: TGTGCCAGCAGAACTAGCGGGGACGTGACAGATACGCAGTATTTT. As protein: CASRTSGDVTDTQYF.

This chain uses TRBV30 with TRBJ1-2; D perhaps matches TRBD1 (5 bases). The V gene's germline CDR1 is GTSNPN and CDR2 SVGIG (reference sequence). There are 12 residues in the CDR3. V was clipped by 6 bases and J by 0 bases, with 8 bases between them. The CDR3 DNA sequence: TGTGCCTGCCAGGGTGCTAACTATGGCTACACCTTC. It encodes CACQGANYGYTF.